A selection of T cell receptor beta chains follows, all from one sample in a study of T cell repertoires in cytomegalovirus infection. TCRdb passed the reads through MiXCR, listing each CDR3 protein once. Of about 180,000 distinct CDR3 sequences in the sample, approximately 14% were seen once. The sample taken for sequencing was PBMCs. Receptor source: a human donor in good health (CMV status not recorded). Some clones in this sample may be carry-over from other donors' samples. CDR3s include the opening cysteine and the closing phenylalanine or tryptophan. D genes are given only for firm matches. Clone size is shown for a subset of rows, as once, few, many or a class of expanded clone.

abundance: few; d_gene: TRBD1; j_gene: TRBJ2-3; v_gene: TRBV5-8; CDR3nt: TGTGCCAGCAGCACCGGGACAGGGGCCCCAGATACGCAGTATTTT; CDR3aa: CASSTGTGAPDTQYF
abundance: many; d_gene: NA; j_gene: TRBJ2-7; v_gene: TRBV7-9; CDR3nt: TGTGCCAGCAGGACAGGAGCGGCCTACGAGCAGTACTTC; CDR3aa: CASRTGAAYEQYF
abundance: NA; d_gene: NA; j_gene: TRBJ1-5; v_gene: TRBV30; CDR3nt: TGTGCCTGGAGCCAGGCGCGGCAGACCAATCAGCCCCAGCATTTT; CDR3aa: CAWSQARQTNQPQHF
abundance: few; d_gene: TRBD1; j_gene: TRBJ1-1; v_gene: TRBV5-1; CDR3nt: TGCGCCAGCAGCTTGGGCAGGGGGTTGACCTTAAGGACTGAAGCTTTCTTT; CDR3aa: CASSLGRGLTLRTEAFF
abundance: NA; d_gene: NA; j_gene: TRBJ1-5; v_gene: TRBV28; CDR3nt: TGTGCCAGCAGTTTATGGGCAGGGGCGGGACAGCCCCAGCATTTT; CDR3aa: CASSLWAGAGQPQHF
abundance: few; d_gene: TRBD1; j_gene: TRBJ2-7; v_gene: TRBV5-1; CDR3nt: TGCGCCAGCAGTAGAGGGACAGAAGAAGCCTACGAGCAGTACTTC; CDR3aa: CASSRGTEEAYEQYF
abundance: many; d_gene: NA; j_gene: TRBJ2-2; v_gene: TRBV7-2; CDR3nt: TGTGCCAGCAGCTTAAGGAGGTCGAGGACCGGGGAGCTGTTTTTT; CDR3aa: CASSLRRSRTGELFF
abundance: NA; d_gene: NA; j_gene: TRBJ1-1; v_gene: TRBV14; CDR3nt: TGTGCCAGCAGCCATCAGACCGGAGCGAGGAACACTGAAGCTTTCTTT; CDR3aa: CASSHQTGARNTEAFF
abundance: NA; d_gene: NA; j_gene: TRBJ1-1; v_gene: TRBV5-1; CDR3nt: TGCGCCAGCAGCTTGGGGGGGACATGGGCCATGAACACTGAAGCTTTCTTT; CDR3aa: CASSLGGTWAMNTEAFF
abundance: NA; d_gene: NA; j_gene: TRBJ1-2; v_gene: TRBV29-1; CDR3nt: TGCAGCGTTGAAGATCGGGCAGATGGCTACACCTTC; CDR3aa: CSVEDRADGYTF
abundance: once; d_gene: NA; j_gene: TRBJ2-7; v_gene: TRBV23-1; CDR3nt: TGCGCCAGCAGTCGCGGTCGCCAGGACTACCCGGGAGTAAACGAGCAGTACTTC; CDR3aa: CASSRGRQDYPGVNEQYF
abundance: few; d_gene: TRBD1; j_gene: TRBJ1-2; v_gene: TRBV29-1; CDR3nt: TGCAGCGTTGATCGGACAGGGACCTATGGCTACACCTTC; CDR3aa: CSVDRTGTYGYTF
abundance: NA; d_gene: NA; j_gene: TRBJ2-1; v_gene: TRBV11-2; CDR3nt: TGTGCCAGCAGCTTATTGGCTGTACGGAACAATGAGCAGTTCTTC; CDR3aa: CASSLLAVRNNEQFF
abundance: few; d_gene: NA; j_gene: TRBJ1-1; v_gene: TRBV28; CDR3nt: TGTGCCAGCCGGGGGGGCACTGAAGCTTTCTTT; CDR3aa: CASRGGTEAFF
abundance: many; d_gene: NA; j_gene: TRBJ1-1; v_gene: TRBV12-3/TRBV12-4; CDR3nt: TGTGCCAGCAGTTTCCCCATTCGACAGTTAAACACTGAAGCTTTCTTT; CDR3aa: CASSFPIRQLNTEAFF
abundance: many; d_gene: NA; j_gene: TRBJ2-1; v_gene: TRBV28; CDR3nt: TGTGCCAGCACCCCCCTCGGGGCTAGACACAATGAGCAGTTCTTC; CDR3aa: CASTPLGARHNEQFF
abundance: many; d_gene: NA; j_gene: TRBJ1-5; v_gene: TRBV28; CDR3nt: TGTGCCAGCAGTTTTAAGCAGCCCCAGCATTTT; CDR3aa: CASSFKQPQHF
abundance: many; d_gene: NA; j_gene: TRBJ1-2; v_gene: TRBV7-2; CDR3nt: TGTGCCAGCAGCAAAGGTGGAGCTAACTATGGCTACACCTTC; CDR3aa: CASSKGGANYGYTF
abundance: NA; d_gene: NA; j_gene: TRBJ1-5; v_gene: TRBV3-1; CDR3nt: TGTGCCAGCAGCCAAGGTTGGATCGATCAGCCCCAGCATTTT; CDR3aa: CASSQGWIDQPQHF
abundance: many; d_gene: NA; j_gene: TRBJ1-1; v_gene: TRBV23-1; CDR3nt: TGCGCCAGCAGTCGAAGAAGGCGGGAAGGGGAAACTGAAGCTTTCTTT; CDR3aa: CASSRRRREGETEAFF
abundance: few; d_gene: NA; j_gene: TRBJ2-1; v_gene: TRBV28; CDR3nt: TGTGCCAGCATAGGGAGTTCCCGCTCCTACAATGAGCAGTTCTTC; CDR3aa: CASIGSSRSYNEQFF
abundance: NA; d_gene: NA; j_gene: TRBJ1-6; v_gene: TRBV20-1; CDR3nt: TGCAGTGCTAGGCCAGTGAGCTCCTATAATTCACCCCTCCACTTT; CDR3aa: CSARPVSSYNSPLHF
abundance: NA; d_gene: TRBD2; j_gene: TRBJ2-1; v_gene: TRBV7-6; CDR3nt: TGTGCCAGCAGCCGATTAGCGGGAGTTGGATCCTACAATGAGCAGTTCTTC; CDR3aa: CASSRLAGVGSYNEQFF
abundance: many; d_gene: NA; j_gene: TRBJ2-1; v_gene: TRBV7-6; CDR3nt: TGTGCCAGCAGCTCACACAGGGAAGCCCATGAGCAGTTCTTC; CDR3aa: CASSSHREAHEQFF
abundance: many; d_gene: NA; j_gene: TRBJ1-2; v_gene: TRBV7-2; CDR3nt: TGTGCCAGCAGCCCCATTCGGGACAATGGCTACACCTTC; CDR3aa: CASSPIRDNGYTF
abundance: many; d_gene: NA; j_gene: TRBJ2-1; v_gene: TRBV5-6; CDR3nt: TGTGCCAGCAGCTTGTACCCCATTACCTCCCCATCAGTAAACAATGAGCAGTTCTTC; CDR3aa: CASSLYPITSPSVNNEQFF
abundance: NA; d_gene: TRBD2; j_gene: TRBJ2-3; v_gene: TRBV2; CDR3nt: TGTGCCAGCACTCTAGCGGAGACCACAGATACGCAGTATTTT; CDR3aa: CASTLAETTDTQYF
abundance: many; d_gene: TRBD1; j_gene: TRBJ1-5; v_gene: TRBV4-2; CDR3nt: TGTGCCAGCAGCCAAGCGACAGGGGGCGAAGGAAGCAATCAGCCCCAGCATTTT; CDR3aa: CASSQATGGEGSNQPQHF
abundance: few; d_gene: NA; j_gene: TRBJ1-1; v_gene: TRBV7-2; CDR3nt: TGTGCCAGCAGCCCCGGAGGAGGAGGGACTGAAGCTTTCTTT; CDR3aa: CASSPGGGGTEAFF
abundance: few; d_gene: TRBD1; j_gene: TRBJ2-7; v_gene: TRBV28; CDR3nt: TGTGCCAGCAGTCCGGGGACAGGGGGCAACCACGAGCAGTACTTC; CDR3aa: CASSPGTGGNHEQYF
abundance: once; d_gene: TRBD1; j_gene: TRBJ1-2; v_gene: TRBV13; CDR3nt: TGTGCCAGCAGCCTGGGGACAGATCCAGGCTACACCTTC; CDR3aa: CASSLGTDPGYTF
abundance: many; d_gene: NA; j_gene: TRBJ1-2; v_gene: TRBV11-2; CDR3nt: TGTGCCAGCAGCTCCGAAGGGGATGGCTACACCTTC; CDR3aa: CASSSEGDGYTF
abundance: few; d_gene: TRBD2; j_gene: TRBJ2-7; v_gene: TRBV29-1; CDR3nt: TGCAGCGCCAAGACTAGCGGGAGCTACGAGCAGTACTTC; CDR3aa: CSAKTSGSYEQYF
abundance: many; d_gene: NA; j_gene: TRBJ1-4; v_gene: TRBV12-3/TRBV12-4; CDR3nt: TGTGCCAGCAGTTTTTCAGACCGTGAAAAACTGTTTTTT; CDR3aa: CASSFSDREKLFF
abundance: NA; d_gene: NA; j_gene: TRBJ2-6; v_gene: TRBV27; CDR3nt: TGTGCCAGCAGCCAACGACAGCGCCCGGGCTCTGGGGCCAACGTCCTGACTTTC; CDR3aa: CASSQRQRPGSGANVLTF
abundance: NA; d_gene: NA; j_gene: TRBJ2-7; v_gene: TRBV29-1; CDR3nt: TGCAGCGTTGAAAGGGGCTACGAGCAGTACTTC; CDR3aa: CSVERGYEQYF
abundance: NA; d_gene: NA; j_gene: TRBJ1-4; v_gene: TRBV7-9; CDR3nt: TGTGCCAGCAGCCTACCGAGGGGAGGGGACACCTCTAATGAAAAACTGTTTTTT; CDR3aa: CASSLPRGGDTSNEKLFF
abundance: few; d_gene: TRBD1; j_gene: TRBJ2-3; v_gene: TRBV5-6; CDR3nt: TGTGCCAGCAGCTTGGGTCAGGGGGCAGGAGATACGCAGTATTTT; CDR3aa: CASSLGQGAGDTQYF
abundance: many; d_gene: NA; j_gene: TRBJ1-1; v_gene: TRBV20-1; CDR3nt: TGCAGTGCCGGTCACGGGTGGAACACTGAAGCTTTCTTT; CDR3aa: CSAGHGWNTEAFF
abundance: NA; d_gene: TRBD1; j_gene: TRBJ2-7; v_gene: TRBV11-2; CDR3nt: TGTGCCAGCAGCTCCCCCCCCGGGACAGGGGGTACCCGTCACTACGAGCAGTACTTC; CDR3aa: CASSSPPGTGGTRHYEQYF
abundance: many; d_gene: NA; j_gene: TRBJ1-1; v_gene: TRBV11-2; CDR3nt: TGTGCCAGCAGCGATGATACCGGGACCTATCGGACTGAAGCTTTCTTT; CDR3aa: CASSDDTGTYRTEAFF
abundance: NA; d_gene: NA; j_gene: TRBJ1-3; v_gene: TRBV13; CDR3nt: TGTGCCAGCAGCTTAGGCAGGGGAAGCTCTGGAAACACCATATATTTT; CDR3aa: CASSLGRGSSGNTIYF
abundance: NA; d_gene: NA; j_gene: TRBJ2-1; v_gene: TRBV19; CDR3nt: TGTGCCAGTACGTTGACAGGTTCCTACAATGAGCAGTTCTTC; CDR3aa: CASTLTGSYNEQFF
abundance: many; d_gene: NA; j_gene: TRBJ1-1; v_gene: TRBV7-6; CDR3nt: TGTGCCAGCAGCTCCAGGGACACTGAAGCTTTCTTT; CDR3aa: CASSSRDTEAFF
abundance: NA; d_gene: NA; j_gene: TRBJ2-3; v_gene: TRBV4-1; CDR3nt: TGCGCCAGCAGCCCCCTACGCGGGGCCACCCGACGCACAGATACGCAGTATTTT; CDR3aa: CASSPLRGATRRTDTQYF
abundance: NA; d_gene: NA; j_gene: TRBJ1-2; v_gene: TRBV6-1; CDR3nt: TGTGCCAGCAGTTTTTACTTCTCCCCTGGCATGCTTAACTATGGCTACACCTTC; CDR3aa: CASSFYFSPGMLNYGYTF
abundance: many; d_gene: TRBD1; j_gene: TRBJ2-1; v_gene: TRBV7-2; CDR3nt: TGTGCCAGCAGCTCTACAGGGGAGAGGTACAATGAGCAGTTCTTC; CDR3aa: CASSSTGERYNEQFF
abundance: many; d_gene: TRBD2; j_gene: TRBJ2-2; v_gene: TRBV2; CDR3nt: TGTGCCAGCAAAACCAGCGGGAGTAACGGGGAGCTGTTTTTT; CDR3aa: CASKTSGSNGELFF
abundance: few; d_gene: NA; j_gene: TRBJ1-4; v_gene: TRBV29-1; CDR3nt: TGCAGCGTTGAGGAGGGGGGGAATGAAAAACTGTTTTTT; CDR3aa: CSVEEGGNEKLFF
abundance: NA; d_gene: TRBD2; j_gene: TRBJ2-7; v_gene: TRBV5-4; CDR3nt: TGTGCCAGCAGCGAAGGGACTAGCGGCGAGCAGTACTTC; CDR3aa: CASSEGTSGEQYF
abundance: few; d_gene: TRBD1; j_gene: TRBJ1-1; v_gene: TRBV27; CDR3nt: TGTGCCAGCAGTTTAAGGGACAGTCGGACTGAAGCTTTCTTT; CDR3aa: CASSLRDSRTEAFF
abundance: few; d_gene: TRBD2; j_gene: TRBJ2-3; v_gene: TRBV12-3/TRBV12-4; CDR3nt: TGTGCCAGCGGACTAGCGGGGACAGATACGCAGTATTTT; CDR3aa: CASGLAGTDTQYF
abundance: NA; d_gene: NA; j_gene: TRBJ2-5; v_gene: TRBV3-1; CDR3nt: TGTGCCAGCAGCCAAGGGGCAGGACCCCAAGAGACCCAGTACTTC; CDR3aa: CASSQGAGPQETQYF
abundance: NA; d_gene: NA; j_gene: TRBJ2-7; v_gene: TRBV19; CDR3nt: TGTGCCAGTAGTATCCCCGACAGCTACGAGCAGTACTTC; CDR3aa: CASSIPDSYEQYF
abundance: once; d_gene: NA; j_gene: TRBJ1-2; v_gene: TRBV28; CDR3nt: TGTGCCAGCAGTCTACGGACCGCGGAGGGCTACTATGGCTACACCTTC; CDR3aa: CASSLRTAEGYYGYTF
abundance: many; d_gene: NA; j_gene: TRBJ1-5; v_gene: TRBV6-1; CDR3nt: TGTGCCAGCAGAACCTCCCAGGCCTTCTATAGCAATCAGCCCCAGCATTTT; CDR3aa: CASRTSQAFYSNQPQHF
abundance: few; d_gene: TRBD2; j_gene: TRBJ2-3; v_gene: TRBV6-8; CDR3nt: TGTGCCACCGTTAGCGGGAGGAAGGGCACAGATACGCAGTATTTT; CDR3aa: CATVSGRKGTDTQYF